This entry lists 3 T cell receptor beta chains sequenced from one sample in a study of CXCR3-negative and CXCR3-positive naive CD8 T cells. Carrying UMI labels, the TRB cDNA libraries were prepared through 5' RACE. Reprocessing the 5' RACE reads, TCRdb reports a single entry for every CDR3 protein and omits DNA. The sample includes roughly 25,000 distinct CDR3 sequences. The source material was naive CXCR3- CD8+ T cells from blood. The subset denotes: CD45RO-CCR7+CD27+CD95- naive CD8+ T cells lacking CXCR3 (TNR3-). These receptors were collected from a human donor in good health. Some clones in this sample may be carry-over from other donors' samples.

This chain uses TRBV14 with TRBJ2-5. Germline CDR1 SGHDN, CDR2 FVKESK. The CDR3 consists of 17 residues. The CDR3 sequence: CASSQAPLHSGGETQYF.

V usage is TRBV4-3 and J usage is TRBJ2-5; without DNA, the TCRdb call of TRBD1 cannot be checked. Germline V lookup: CDR1 LGHNA, CDR2 YSLEER. CDR3 length: 15 amino acids. The CDR3 loop reads CASSRDREDQEAQYF.

The V call is TRBV29-1, the J call TRBJ2-1. This CDR3 has 15 residues. Germline V gene lookup returns CDR1 SQVTM and CDR2 ANQGSEA. CDR3 sequence: CSVGAQASSYNEQFF.